This T cell receptor (beta chain) came from a study of Ad26.COV2.S vaccination and SARS-CoV-2 variants. General study findings and limits: Participants in the vaccine arm had higher spike-specific TCR breadth; placebo recipients had lower. Total T cell responses, in the TCR breadth and depth analyses, may have been underestimated.

Sequencing was performed with immunoSEQ multiplex PCR; in TCRdb, only in-frame clones are kept and a portion is missing. In the table there are 300,000 to 500,000 clones, 70% to 90% of which are singletons. As regards this clone: Its antigen is still unknown.

Treatment described: around 19 received Ad26.COV2.S at low or high dose, single or two shots; about five received placebo; per-sample allocation not given. Day 63 following the first vaccine or placebo injection was when the samples were taken. Vaccine was an Ad26 vector expressing Wuhan-strain SARS-CoV-2 spike. The CDR3 is 14 amino acids. V lost 3 bases and J lost 4, with 9 bases in between. CDR1 is MNHEY and CDR2 is SMNVEV in the germline V gene (reference sequence). This receptor was taken from a person between 18 and 59 years old who received the Ad26.COV2.S COVID-19 vaccine or a placebo. V and J are TRBV27 and TRBJ1-4; D gene uncertain. The sample here was peripheral blood, taken in a trial of Ad26.COV2.S vaccine versus placebo. CDR3 sequence (DNA): TGTGCCAGCAGTTTGAGACGGAATAATGAAAAACTGTTTTTT. The encoded protein is CASSLRRNNEKLFF.